This TCR beta chain was sequenced for a study of blood T cells in healthy people across ages. The study's findings and limits: PBMCs left unsorted prevented a conclusive naive versus antigen-experienced comparison. Naive CD4+ cell counts and diversity both ran higher in long-lived than in aged donors.

In regard to this clonotype: Antigen specificity is unknown.

V shed 4 bases and J 6 bases; nucleotides not matched to a gene: 11. This CDR3 comprises 16 residues. Germline lookup yields CDR1 SGDLS and CDR2 YYNGEE. Each sample yielded at least 5 micrograms of PBMC total RNA. Next came a second PCR, run for about 7 to 12 cycles, which used a sample-barcoded 5' primer along with a J-beta primer mix. TCRdb called the 5' RACE reads again in MiXCR, with one record for every CDR3 protein. The sample consists of roughly 1.5 million distinct CDR3 sequences, about 45% of them appearing once. J is TRBJ2-3 and V is TRBV9; TRBD1 aligns across 10 bases. The sequence came from a woman aged 18-29 years in good health. Material for sequencing was blood. The CDR3: CASSTWDRGAYDTQYF. The DNA of the CDR3 is TGTGCCAGCAGCACTTGGGACAGGGGCGCATACGATACGCAGTATTTT.